This TCR beta chain was captured by sequencing in a study of beta chain features in type 1 diabetes. The sample holds a few counts of this clone. Antigen: not known. Using CD45RO/CCR7/CD25/CD127/CD95/CD27, CD4+ naive, central memory, regulatory and stem cell-like memory cells were sorted. What was sequenced were expressed TCRB transcripts, since all of the isolated RNA had been reverse transcribed. Assay: immunoSEQ multiplex PCR; the TCRdb copy retains only in-frame clones and omits some. The repertoire holds hundreds of thousands of clones, with around 15% as singletons. Whole-study results and caveats: Highly expressing activated T cells could be over-counted with a cDNA template. Type 1 diabetes patients had TCRB CDR3s that were shorter (moderately but significantly so) in all four CD4+ subsets.

The sequence was obtained from a young man with type 1 diabetes. Source material: naive CD4+ T cells from blood.

The CDR3 sequence is CASSPGTARGYTF. In DNA, the CDR3 is TGTGCCAGCAGCCCGGGAACAGCGAGAGGCTACACCTTC. The chain links TRBV2 to TRBJ1-2; D remains ambiguous. The CDR3 totals 13 residues. Trimming pared 6 bases from V and 8 bases from J, leaving 16 bases between. Per the germline V gene, CDR1 is SNHLY and CDR2 is FYNNEI.